Shown below are 16 T cell receptor beta chains from a single sample sequenced in a study of T cell repertoires in cytomegalovirus infection. Each CDR3 protein gets one entry after TCRdb re-called the reads with MiXCR. The sample has some 320,000 distinct CDR3 sequences; 9.5% are singletons. The specimen sequenced was PBMCs. These receptors came from a human donor in good health (CMV status not recorded). Some clones in this sample may be carry-over from other donors' samples.

The rearrangement joins TRBV5-4 to TRBJ2-1; D is undetermined. CDR1 is SGHNT and CDR2 is YYREEE in the germline V gene (reference sequence). The CDR3 loop spans 13 amino acids. V was trimmed by 4 bases and J by 7 bases, leaving 12 bases between them. This chain's CDR3 is CASSPQNRNEQFF. For the CDR3, the DNA is TGTGCCAGCAGCCCCCAGAACCGGAATGAGCAGTTCTTC.

The V gene is TRBV7-2, the J gene TRBJ2-1; D not certain. Trimming pared 3 bases from V and 6 bases from J, leaving 12 bases between. The CDR3 has 14 residues. Germline V gene lookup returns CDR1 SGHTA and CDR2 FQGNSA. CDR3 protein: CASSLAGRANEQFF. Here the CDR3 DNA reads TGTGCCAGCAGCTTGGCTGGACGCGCCAATGAGCAGTTCTTC.

The chain carries TRBV7-2 and TRBJ1-5; unclear D gene. Trimming cost V 5 bases and J 7 bases, with 18 bases left between them. Per germline, CDR1 SGHTA and CDR2 FQGNSA. The CDR3 spans 15 residues. The CDR3 is CASSPSFGGEQPQHF. The CDR3, as DNA: TGTGCCAGCAGCCCATCCTTTGGCGGGGAACAGCCCCAGCATTTT.

This clonotype was counted many times. The J gene is TRBJ1-1, the V gene TRBV11-2, with D possibly TRBD1 on 5 matching bases. V lost 6 bases and J 4 bases, leaving 18 bases between the germline ends. The germline V gene encodes CDR1 SGHAT and CDR2 FQNNGV. The CDR3 contains 15 residues. The CDR3 sequence: CASRTYRGTATEAFF. DNA of the CDR3: TGTGCCAGCAGAACCTACCGTGGGACGGCCACTGAAGCTTTCTTT.

This clonotype has only a few counts. The V and J genes are TRBV7-7 and TRBJ2-1; no reliable D call. CDR3 length equals 13 residues. Germline CDR1 is SSHAT and CDR2 is FNYEAQ (reference sequence). V lost 8 bases and J lost 1, with 9 bases in between. In nucleotides, the CDR3 is TGTGCCAGCCAAGTCGGGTCCTACAATGAGCAGTTCTTC. Protein product: CASQVGSYNEQFF.

This clonotype was observed many times. This sequence joins TRBV7-2 and TRBJ2-7; 12 nucleotides line up with TRBD2. The CDR3 has 16 amino acids. Germline assignment: CDR1 SGHTA and CDR2 FQGNSA. With 1 base clipped from V and 2 bases from J, the junction kept 3 bases outside the gene matches. CDR3 sequence: CASSLDGTSGPYEQYF. The DNA of the CDR3 is TGTGCCAGCAGCTTAGATGGGACTAGCGGGCCCTACGAGCAGTACTTC.

V and J are TRBV7-9 and TRBJ2-7; D possibly corresponds to TRBD1 (6 bases). Germline CDR1 SEHNR, CDR2 FQNEAQ (reference sequence). V lost 5 bases and J lost 2, with 10 bases in between. This CDR3 spans 13 amino acids. Here the CDR3 reads CASSTDSPYEQYF. The CDR3, as DNA: TGTGCCAGCAGCACGGACAGTCCCTACGAGCAGTACTTC.

This clonotype was seen at least ten times. This sequence joins TRBV6-5 and TRBJ2-2; possible D gene TRBD1, 5 bases. Germline CDR1 is MNHEY and CDR2 is SVGAGI. The CDR3 runs 16 residues. Trimming pared 2 bases from V and 2 bases from J, leaving 12 bases between. In nucleotides, the CDR3 is TGTGCCAGCAGTTACGGGGTGACAGTTAACACCGGGGAGCTGTTTTTT. This sequence encodes CASSYGVTVNTGELFF.

This clonotype has only a few counts. The V call is TRBV2, the J call TRBJ2-2; maybe TRBD1 (5 bases). The CDR3 has 16 amino acids. V dropped 2 bases and J dropped 5 bases, with 15 bases sitting between them. Germline V gene sequence: CDR1 SNHLY, CDR2 FYNNEI. In DNA form, the CDR3 reads TGTGCCAGCAGTGAAACAGGACACAGGCGGACCGGGGAGCTGTTTTTT. This encodes CASSETGHRRTGELFF.

This clonotype was seen many times. This chain uses TRBV7-2 with TRBJ2-1; 16 nucleotides agree with TRBD2. The CDR3 extends over 22 amino acids. The V segment lost 8 bases and the J segment 0 bases; nucleotides outside the gene matches: 19. Germline loops: CDR1 SGHTA, CDR2 FQGNSA. In DNA, the CDR3 is TGTGCCAGCCGCGCTTCAGTGGGCGGGACTAGCGGGAGGGCCAGCTCCTACAATGAGCAGTTCTTC. Its translation is CASRASVGGTSGRASSYNEQFF. Looking up the rest from reference TRBV7-2 and TRBJ2-1 gives the full variable domain: GAGVSQSPSNKVTEKGKDVELRCDPISGHTALYWYRQSLGQGLEFLIYFQGNSAPDKSGLPSDRFSAERTGGSVSTLTIQRTQQEDSAVYLCASRASVGGTSGRASSYNEQFFGPGTRLTVL.

This chain joins TRBV10-1 and TRBJ2-1; the match to TRBD2 covers 7 bases. The V segment lost 5 bases and the J segment 6 bases; nucleotides outside the gene matches: 7. Germline CDR1 is WNHNN and CDR2 is SYGVQD (reference sequence). The CDR3 runs to 14 residues. The CDR3 region has the DNA TGCGCCAGCAGTAAATCGGGAGGACGCAATGAGCAGTTCTTC. Encoded protein: CASSKSGGRNEQFF.

Only one count was recorded for this clonotype. A much larger clone differs by one base, so this may be a read error. The chain is built from TRBV5-4 and TRBJ2-1; TRBD2 agrees at 9 bases. CDR1 is SGHNT, CDR2 YYREEE, per germline (reference sequence). The CDR3 consists of 15 residues. V lost 3 bases to trimming and J lost 4 bases; unmatched junction nucleotides: 5. The CDR3 bases are TGTGCCAGCAGCTCCATGACTAGCGGATACAATGAGCAGTTCTTC. It is translated as CASSSMTSGYNEQFF.

This clonotype has a handful of counts. The genes are TRBV3-1 and TRBJ2-3, with unresolved D. Deletions cut 0 bases from V and 1 base from J, with 5 bases between. The CDR3 loop spans 14 amino acids. From germline, CDR1 is LGHDT and CDR2 YNNKEL (reference sequence). The CDR3 DNA sequence: TGTGCCAGCAGCCAAGATATTGGCACAGATACGCAGTATTTT. It translates to CASSQDIGTDTQYF.

The J gene is TRBJ2-4, the V gene TRBV6-2 or TRBV6-3; 7 bases fit TRBD1. The CDR3 extends over 16 amino acids. V lost 2 bases and J lost 0; bases outside the gene matches: 4. CDR1 is MNHEY, CDR2 SVGEGT, per germline. CDR3 in amino acids: CASSYLAGGAKNIQYF. CDR3 DNA: TGTGCCAGCAGTTACCTGGCAGGGGGAGCCAAAAACATTCAGTACTTC.

There are a few counts of this clonotype. The chain couples TRBV9 to TRBJ1-2; the D gene is possibly TRBD1 (5 bases). The CDR3 loop spans 14 amino acids. Trimming shortened V by 3 bases and J by 2 bases, and 11 bases separated the two germline ends. CDR1 and CDR2 (germline): SGDLS, YYNGEE. The chain's CDR3 is CASSGEGINYGYTF. The CDR3 bases are TGTGCCAGCAGCGGCGAGGGGATAAACTATGGCTACACCTTC.

This clonotype was seen ten or more times. In DNA form, the CDR3 reads TGTGCCACCAGCAGAGAAATCACAGGTCGGACCCAGTACTTC. Its translation: CATSREITGRTQYF. V gene TRBV15 combines with J gene TRBJ2-5, with D maybe TRBD1 (5 bases). The CDR3 spans 14 residues. Trimming removed 0 bases from V and 7 bases from J, with 12 bases in between. From germline, CDR1 is LNHNV and CDR2 YYDKDF (reference sequence).